The rows below give T cell receptor beta chains drawn from one sample of a study of T cell changes during pregnancy in multiple sclerosis. Measured with immunoSEQ multiplex PCR; TCRdb has only the in-frame clones, and not every one. The sample contains roughly 48,000 clones, about 90% of which appear only once. This specimen was CD4+ T cells from peripheral blood mononuclear cells, taken in the second trimester of pregnancy. The origin of the receptors is a female donor with multiple sclerosis, enrolled in a pregnancy study. CDR3s include the opening cysteine and the closing phenylalanine or tryptophan. Each record gives: J gene, V gene, clone size, D gene, CDR3 protein, CDR3 DNA. A D gene is named only where the DNA matches it firmly. Clone size, where shown, is once, few, many, or a class for clones that have expanded.

TRBJ2-7	TRBV6-1	few	TRBD2	CASRETSGRSEQYF	TGTGCCAGCAGGGAAACTAGCGGGAGGAGCGAGCAGTACTTC
TRBJ2-4	TRBV10-3	NA	NA	CANGRQGGFENIQYF	TGTGCCAACGGCCGACAGGGAGGTTTCGAAAACATTCAGTACTTC
TRBJ2-7	TRBV4-1	NA	TRBD2	CASSQDEGTSAYEQYF	TGCGCCAGCAGCCAAGACGAGGGGACTAGTGCCTACGAGCAGTACTTC
TRBJ1-1	TRBV5-4	NA	TRBD1	CASSFYRGVLMNTEAFF	TGTGCCAGCAGCTTTTACAGGGGAGTCCTCATGAACACTGAAGCTTTCTTT
TRBJ1-2	TRBV5-6	NA	TRBD1	CASSPDRGKHGYTF	TGTGCCAGCAGCCCTGACAGGGGTAAGCATGGCTACACCTTC
TRBJ1-1	TRBV27	NA	TRBD1	CASSFGQGIAEAFF	TGTGCCAGCAGTTTCGGACAGGGAATTGCTGAAGCTTTCTTT
TRBJ2-2	TRBV2	NA	TRBD2	CASSELAGAGELFF	TGTGCCAGCAGTGAACTAGCGGGAGCTGGGGAGCTGTTTTTT
TRBJ2-5	TRBV20-1	NA	TRBD1	CSARDPGQGHF	TGCAGTGCTAGAGATCCAGGACAGGGCCACTTC
TRBJ2-3	TRBV5-1	NA	NA	CASSLGGSTDTQYF	TGCGCCAGCAGCTTAGGCGGGAGCACAGATACGCAGTATTTT
TRBJ1-4	TRBV7-2	NA	NA	CASSRGGDGANEKLFF	TGTGCCAGCAGCCGCGGGGGGGACGGAGCTAATGAAAAACTGTTTTTT
TRBJ1-1	TRBV7-2	NA	TRBD1	CASSRRDRVITEAFF	TGTGCCAGCAGCCGGAGGGACAGGGTAATCACTGAAGCTTTCTTT
TRBJ2-1	TRBV2	NA	NA	CASRYANREFF	TGTGCCAGCAGGTACGCAAACCGGGAGTTCTTC
TRBJ1-2	TRBV7-2	NA	NA	CASSLGVLVGAGYTF	TGTGCCAGCAGCTTAGGCGTCCTAGTAGGGGCTGGCTACACCTTC
TRBJ1-2	TRBV7-9	NA	TRBD1	CASSPRTGPSLEGYTF	TGTGCCAGCAGCCCCCGGACAGGGCCATCGCTAGAAGGCTACACCTTC
TRBJ2-7	TRBV7-9	NA	TRBD2	CASSSKTSGIYEQYF	TGTGCCAGCAGCTCAAAGACTAGCGGGATCTACGAGCAGTACTTC
TRBJ1-2	TRBV5-8	NA	TRBD1	CASSKGQGIRGYTF	TGTGCCAGCAGTAAGGGACAGGGTATAAGAGGCTACACCTTC
TRBJ2-7	TRBV4-1	NA	TRBD1	CASSLQKTGGVGSSYEQYF	TGCGCCAGCAGCCTACAGAAGACAGGGGGCGTTGGTAGCTCCTACGAGCAGTACTTC
TRBJ1-4	TRBV6-5	NA	TRBD1	CASRQGATNEKLFF	TGTGCCAGCAGACAGGGGGCGACTAATGAAAAACTGTTTTTT